What follows is one T cell receptor (beta chain) and its context. What it recognizes is unknown. This clone may be a read error of a much larger clone one base away. The data were taken from a study of T cells in Graves' hyperthyroidism and ophthalmopathy. Template material for amplifying TCR beta CDR3 regions consisted of RNA transcripts. First-round RT-PCR with HTBI primers amplified the TCR CDR3 region. TCRdb recomputed calls from the multiplex PCR reads with MiXCR, one row per CDR3 protein. The table shows 500,000 to 800,000 distinct CDR3 sequences, with just under 45% occurring only once. The CDR3 is made up of 14 amino acids. Per the germline V gene, CDR1 is SGHAT and CDR2 is FQDESV (reference sequence). Trimming removed 6 bases at V and 3 bases at J, with 12 bases between. Study conclusions and caveats: The model forecast ophthalmopathy, anticipating it by a median 6.5 months before onset. In blood, most of the thyroid clonotypes expanded above 0.001 were also present. A model of 13 V-J pairs discriminated ophthalmopathy from stable hyperthyroidism.

Uncontrolled infections, other autoimmune diseases, pregnancy or lactation led to exclusion of patients. The chain joins TRBV11-1 to TRBJ1-3, with unresolved D. Source material: peripheral blood or thyroid tissue (not recorded which). This TCR was sampled from an adult man with Graves' disease, either hyperthyroidism or ophthalmopathy (not recorded which). CDR3 nucleotide sequence: TGTGCCAGCAGGTCACATGTGGATGGAAACACCATATATTTT. The encoded protein is CASRSHVDGNTIYF.